This T cell receptor (beta chain) comes out of a study of blood T cell repertoires in COVID-19. Study information: The United States, Italy and Spain supplied acute and convalescent COVID-19 samples. T cells, B-cell-depleted T cells, or PBMCs supplied cDNA or gDNA.

Germline trimming cut 6 bases from V and 7 bases from J; bases unmatched to any gene: 4. The CDR3 is made up of 15 amino acids. Germline V gene sequence: CDR1 MNHEY, CDR2 SVGEGT. Original methodology: Amplified reference gene primers provided the basis for estimating nucleated cell counts. Some clones are missing from TCRdb's copy, which holds only in-frame ones; the method was immunoSEQ multiplex PCR. V, J and clone size are taken as reported in that table, and D and trimming were inferred from the DNA itself. The data hold about 220,000 clones, with roughly 80% observed a single time. This sequence originates from a woman aged 60-70 years with acute or convalescent COVID-19. Sequenced: peripheral blood. The chain links TRBV6-2 or TRBV6-3 to TRBJ2-1; TRBD2 agrees at 15 bases. CDR3 amino acids: CASSGTSGGRNEQFF. CDR3 coding DNA: TGTGCCAGCAGCGGGACTAGCGGGGGGCGGAATGAGCAGTTCTTC.